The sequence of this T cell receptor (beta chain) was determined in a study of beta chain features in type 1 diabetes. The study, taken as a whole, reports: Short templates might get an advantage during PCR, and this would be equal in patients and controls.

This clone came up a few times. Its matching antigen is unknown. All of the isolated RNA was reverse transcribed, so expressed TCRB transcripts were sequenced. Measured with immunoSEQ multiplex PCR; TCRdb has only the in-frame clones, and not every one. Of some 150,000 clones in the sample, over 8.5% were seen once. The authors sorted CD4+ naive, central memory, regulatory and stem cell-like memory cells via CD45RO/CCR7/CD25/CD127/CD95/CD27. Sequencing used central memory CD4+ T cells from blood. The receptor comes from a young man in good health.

DNA of the CDR3: TGTGCCAGCAGCAAAGAAGATACGCAGTATTTT. Translation: CASSKEDTQYF. J is TRBJ2-3 and V is TRBV7-9; D unresolved. CDR1 SEHNR and CDR2 FQNEAQ come from the germline V gene (reference sequence). V dropped 5 bases and J dropped 5 bases, with 5 bases sitting between them. The CDR3 has 11 residues.